This TCR beta chain was sequenced in a study of Ad26.COV2.S vaccination and SARS-CoV-2 variants. Study summary: By the intramuscular route, Ad26.COV2.S was given once, or twice 56 days apart. Study-wide results and caveats: Spike-specific TCR breadth was greater in vaccine than placebo recipients. Possibly, TCR breadth and depth analyses underestimated total T cell responses.

On this clone itself: Its antigen is not identified.

V gave up 0 bases and J gave up 5 bases, with 14 bases separating them. The CDR3 contains 15 residues. Germline lookup yields CDR1 SGDLS and CDR2 YYNGEE. Assay: immunoSEQ multiplex PCR; the TCRdb copy retains only in-frame clones and omits some. The profile covers fewer than 500,000 clones, with about 90% appearing a single time and around 4.5% taken by the ten largest. As to treatment: roughly 20 received Ad26.COV2.S at low or high dose, single or two shots; about 5 received placebo; per-sample allocation not given. Sampling was done on day 63 after the first vaccine or placebo injection. It was Wuhan-strain SARS-CoV-2 spike that the Ad26 vaccine vector expressed.

J is TRBJ2-5 and V is TRBV9; weak D call: TRBD2 (5 bases). This clonotype was obtained from a person between 18 and 59 years old who received the Ad26.COV2.S COVID-19 vaccine or a placebo. Sequencing was performed on peripheral blood, taken in a trial of Ad26.COV2.S vaccine versus placebo. In DNA, the CDR3 is TGTGCCAGCAGCGTAGCCAACGGGGTAGGGGAGACCCAGTACTTC. Translated, it gives CASSVANGVGETQYF.